This TCR beta chain emerged from a study of T cells in Graves' hyperthyroidism and ophthalmopathy. The wider study: Peripheral blood was drawn at first diagnosis, prior to all treatment. The study's findings and limits: Also found in blood were most expanded thyroid clonotypes above 0.001. With a median lead of roughly 6.8 months before onset, the model predicted ophthalmopathy.

Germline-derived CDR1 and CDR2 are SGHDT and YYEEEE. Trimming cost V 4 bases and J 5 bases, with 18 bases left between them. There are 15 residues in the CDR3. RNA transcripts gave rise to amplified TCR beta CDR3 regions. A first-round RT-PCR of the TCR CDR3 used the HTBI primer set. TCRdb used MiXCR to reprocess the multiplex PCR reads, holding one entry per CDR3 protein. The repertoire holds a few hundred thousand distinct CDR3 sequences, with roughly 22% as singletons. This clonotype appeared a few times. What it binds is not known. Exclusion criteria comprised uncontrolled infection, other autoimmune disease, pregnancy or lactation.

The chain combines TRBV5-6 with TRBJ2-5; D possibly uses TRBD1 or TRBD2 (6 bases each). The sequenced sample was blood. This TCR came from a man aged 25-45 years with Graves' ophthalmopathy. DNA for the CDR3: TGTGCCAGCAGCCCTTTGAGGGGGGAATTGGAGACCCAGTACTTC. It yields the protein CASSPLRGELETQYF.